This TCR beta chain stems from a study of T-cell reconstitution after alpha-beta-depleted transplantation in children. This clonotype was counted at least ten times. Researchers prepared the TCRbeta library using unique molecular identifiers, the study reports. TCRdb fed the PCR reads into MiXCR, producing one record per CDR3 protein. The table records over 150,000 distinct CDR3 sequences, more than 12% of them present only once. The CDR3 consists of 13 residues. Germline-derived CDR1 and CDR2 are SQVTM and ANQGSEA. V dropped 6 bases and J dropped 9; count of bases not matched to a gene: 12. V usage is TRBV29-1 and J usage is TRBJ2-7; 9 bases are a match to TRBD1. The sequence was obtained from a human donor who donated a stem cell graft to a child with acute lymphoblastic leukemia. Sequencing was performed on PBMCs from the stem cell graft donor, taken from the stem cell graft. The CDR3 loop reads CSVQGQGKSAQYF. CDR3 DNA sequence: TGCAGCGTACAGGGACAGGGAAAAAGTGCGCAGTACTTC.